This TCR beta chain comes out of a study of shared clonotypes between healthy human individuals. The method was immunoSEQ multiplex PCR; TCRdb's version includes in-frame clones alone and lacks a portion of them. This sample yields about 340,000 clones, of which around 67% are seen a single time; roughly a tenth belongs to the top ten. V lost 3 bases and J lost 3; bases outside the gene matches: 2. CDR3 length: 13 amino acids. CDR1 and CDR2 from the germline V gene are SGHDT and YYEEEE. The chain recombines TRBV5-6 with TRBJ1-2, with 7 bases matching TRBD1. Specimen: memory CD4+ T cells sorted from blood. Described subset: CD45RA-negative fraction. The TCR was taken from a man younger than 45 in good health. The CDR3 region is CASSYQGDYGYTF. The CDR3 DNA follows: TGTGCCAGCAGCTACCAGGGGGACTATGGCTACACCTTC.